These T cell receptor beta chains were read from a single sample in a study of beta chain features in type 1 diabetes. Profiled with immunoSEQ multiplex PCR; TCRdb holds only in-frame clones, not every one. The repertoire holds 150,000 to 200,000 clones, with around 63% as singletons. Sequenced input: naive CD4+ T cells from blood. Receptors originate from a young man with type 1 diabetes. Each CDR3 is given without its conserved first and last residue. Each record gives: V gene, J gene, CDR3 protein.

V: TRBV30; J: TRBJ2-7; CDR3: ASRGTSREQY
V: TRBV30; J: TRBJ2-1; CDR3: AWSLRDRGYNEQF
V: TRBV9; J: TRBJ2-3; CDR3: ASSDADSTTDTQY
V: TRBV29-1; J: TRBJ1-4; CDR3: SAVAGGEKLF
V: TRBV30; J: TRBJ1-4; CDR3: AWSVLGSSSEKLF
V: TRBV4-3; J: TRBJ1-6; CDR3: ASSQEYERPLH
V: TRBV20-1; J: TRBJ2-6; CDR3: SVPGANVLT
V: TRBV29-1; J: TRBJ2-7; CDR3: SVDGTFGGINEQY
V: TRBV4-1; J: TRBJ2-2; CDR3: ASSQDGLTGELF
V: TRBV7-2; J: TRBJ2-3; CDR3: ASSLVGGVTDTQY
V: TRBV29-1; J: TRBJ2-3; CDR3: SVSNRVGTDTQY
V: TRBV6-5; J: TRBJ2-7; CDR3: ASTRQFSYEQY
V: TRBV9; J: TRBJ2-5; CDR3: ASSVAGTGGETQY
V: TRBV16; J: TRBJ2-4; CDR3: ASSQTGLNIQY
V: TRBV7-2; J: TRBJ2-5; CDR3: ASSPDRVQETQY
V: TRBV18; J: TRBJ2-7; CDR3: ASSLREGTYEQY
V: TRBV5-1; J: TRBJ2-5; CDR3: ASSLAVRGGRETQY
V: TRBV5-1; J: TRBJ2-3; CDR3: ASSWIGFTDTQY
V: TRBV30; J: TRBJ1-1; CDR3: ACIPRTGLAF
V: TRBV11-2; J: TRBJ2-3; CDR3: ASSFRLKTQY
V: TRBV30; J: TRBJ2-3; CDR3: AWSVSGLANTQY
V: TRBV2; J: TRBJ1-6; CDR3: ASSEVRQGNNSPLH
V: TRBV9; J: TRBJ2-3; CDR3: ASSVASTMALNTQY
V: TRBV6-6; J: TRBJ1-2; CDR3: ASSGTANYGYT
V: TRBV9; J: TRBJ2-5; CDR3: ASSVSSGQETQY